This entry describes one T cell receptor beta chain. Its matching antigen is unknown. CDR3 length: 13 residues. Looked up from germline, CDR1 is GTSNPN and CDR2 is SVGIG (reference sequence). The V and J ends lost 5 bases and 0 bases respectively, with 8 bases between them. Findings and limits, study-wide: Tumor memory CD4+ T cell TCR gene usage clustered with blood and lymph node memory CD4+ cells and lymph node naive CD4+ cells. Tumor-infiltrating Treg TCR alpha and beta sequences overlapped most with tumor naive CD4+ T cells, then blood naive.

CD25-based Treg depletion was applied to purified naive CD4+ T cells. Full-length variable regions came from constant-region reverse primers plus semi-nested Nested Universal Primer A PCR. TCRdb re-called the 5' RACE reads through MiXCR, storing one row per CDR3 protein. Of about 40,000 distinct CDR3 sequences listed, approximately 19% are singletons. This receptor was identified in a female donor with breast cancer. V usage is TRBV30 and J usage is TRBJ1-5; a weak D match, TRBD1 (6 bases). Sequencing input: naive CD4+ T cells sorted from a lymph node. The sample's subset: naive CD4+ T cells, CD4+CD45RA+CD25-. The CDR3 region has the DNA TGTGCCTGGGGACAGTCTAGCAATCAGCCCCAGCATTTT. It yields the protein CAWGQSSNQPQHF.